This TCR beta chain was retrieved from a study of control samples from healthy donors and cancer patients. The assay was immunoSEQ multiplex PCR, and TCRdb's table has in-frame clones only and misses some. The sample records about 170,000 clones, roughly 93% being singletons. Trimming pared 6 bases from V and 4 bases from J, leaving 15 bases between. CDR1 is MNHEY and CDR2 is SVGAGI in the germline V gene. The CDR3 consists of 14 residues. This chain joins TRBV6-5 and TRBJ1-1; D is unresolved. Input material: blood. The source is a woman aged 55-69 years in good health. The CDR3 region has the DNA TGTGCCAGCAGCCCAGGCAGGTGGGGCACTGAAGCTTTCTTT. Protein: CASSPGRWGTEAFF.